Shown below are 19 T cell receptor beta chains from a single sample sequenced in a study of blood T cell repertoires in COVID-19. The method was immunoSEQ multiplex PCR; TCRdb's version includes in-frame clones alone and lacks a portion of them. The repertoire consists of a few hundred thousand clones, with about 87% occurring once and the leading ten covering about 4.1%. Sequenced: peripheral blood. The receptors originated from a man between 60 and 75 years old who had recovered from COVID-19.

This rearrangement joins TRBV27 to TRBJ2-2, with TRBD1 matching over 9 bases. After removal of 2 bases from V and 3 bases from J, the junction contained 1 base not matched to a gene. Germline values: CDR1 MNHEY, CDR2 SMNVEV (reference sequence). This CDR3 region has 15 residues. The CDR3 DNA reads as TGTGCCAGCAGTTTAAGGACAGGGGACACCGGGGAGCTGTTTTTT. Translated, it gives CASSLRTGDTGELFF.

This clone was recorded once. CDR3 loop: CASSLVADRGTHEQYF. CDR3 DNA sequence: TGTGCCAGCAGCTTGGTGGCCGATCGGGGGACCCACGAGCAGTACTTC. The chain combines TRBV5-4 with TRBJ2-7, with D possibly TRBD2 on 6 matching bases. The germline V gene has CDR1 SGHNT and CDR2 YYREEE (reference sequence). The germline V and J ends were trimmed by 0 bases and 5 bases, with 18 bases remaining between them. The CDR3 is 16 amino acids.

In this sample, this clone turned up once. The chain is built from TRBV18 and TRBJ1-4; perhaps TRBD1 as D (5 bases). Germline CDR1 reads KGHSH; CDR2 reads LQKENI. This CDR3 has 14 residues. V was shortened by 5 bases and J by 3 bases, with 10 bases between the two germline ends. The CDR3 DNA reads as TGTGCCAGCTCAAGCGGGGCGGCTAATGAAAAACTGTTTTTT. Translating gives CASSSGAANEKLFF.

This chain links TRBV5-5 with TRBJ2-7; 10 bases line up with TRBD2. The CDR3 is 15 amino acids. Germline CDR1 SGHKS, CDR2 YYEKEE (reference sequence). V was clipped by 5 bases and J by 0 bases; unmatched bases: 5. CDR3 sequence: CASSLAGETSYEQYF. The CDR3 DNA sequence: TGTGCCAGCAGTCTAGCGGGGGAGACCTCCTACGAGCAGTACTTC. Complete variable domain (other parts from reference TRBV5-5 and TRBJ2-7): DAGVTQSPTHLIKTRGQQVTLRCSPISGHKSVSWYQQVLGQGPQFIFQYYEKEERGRGNFPDRFSARQFPNYSSELNVNALLLGDSALYLCASSLAGETSYEQYFGPGTRLTVT.

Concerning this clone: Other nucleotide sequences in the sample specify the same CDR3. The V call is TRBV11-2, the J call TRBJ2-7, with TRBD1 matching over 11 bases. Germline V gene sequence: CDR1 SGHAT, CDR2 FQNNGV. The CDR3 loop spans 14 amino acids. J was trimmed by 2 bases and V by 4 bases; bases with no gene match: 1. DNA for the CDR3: TGTGCCAGCAGCTCGGGACAGGGGGCCTACGAGCAGTACTTC. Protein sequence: CASSSGQGAYEQYF.

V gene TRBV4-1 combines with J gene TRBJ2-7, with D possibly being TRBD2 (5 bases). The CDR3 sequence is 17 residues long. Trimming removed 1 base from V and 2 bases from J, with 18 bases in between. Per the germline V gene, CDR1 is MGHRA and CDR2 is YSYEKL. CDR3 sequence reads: CASSQGPEGSEAYEQYF. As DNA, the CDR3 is TGCGCCAGCAGCCAAGGACCGGAAGGGTCGGAGGCCTACGAGCAGTACTTC.

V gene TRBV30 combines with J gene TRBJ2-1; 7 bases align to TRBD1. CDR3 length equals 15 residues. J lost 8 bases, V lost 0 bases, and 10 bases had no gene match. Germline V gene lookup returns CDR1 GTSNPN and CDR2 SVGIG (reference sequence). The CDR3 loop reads CAWSVKVGGRHEQFF. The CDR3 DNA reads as TGTGCCTGGAGTGTAAAGGTAGGGGGCCGGCATGAGCAGTTCTTC.

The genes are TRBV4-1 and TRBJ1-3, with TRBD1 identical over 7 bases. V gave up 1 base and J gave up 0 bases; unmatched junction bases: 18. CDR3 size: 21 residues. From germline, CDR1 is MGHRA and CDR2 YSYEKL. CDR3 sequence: CASSQVPRTGVSSHSGNTIYF. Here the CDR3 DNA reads TGCGCCAGCAGCCAAGTGCCCCGGACAGGCGTAAGCTCACACTCTGGAAACACCATATATTTT.

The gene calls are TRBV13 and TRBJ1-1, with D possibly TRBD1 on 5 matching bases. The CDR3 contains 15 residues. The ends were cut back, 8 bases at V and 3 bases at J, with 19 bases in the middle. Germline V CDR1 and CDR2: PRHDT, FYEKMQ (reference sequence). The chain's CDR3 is CASADAGGGDTEAFF. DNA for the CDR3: TGTGCCAGCGCAGACGCGGGGGGAGGGGACACTGAAGCTTTCTTT.

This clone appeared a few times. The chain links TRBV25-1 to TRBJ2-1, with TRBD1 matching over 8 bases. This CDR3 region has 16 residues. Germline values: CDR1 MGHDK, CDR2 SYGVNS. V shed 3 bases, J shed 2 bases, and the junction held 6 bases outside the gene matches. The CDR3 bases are TGTGCCAGCAGTGACTCGGCCAGGGGGCCCTACAATGAGCAGTTCTTC. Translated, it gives CASSDSARGPYNEQFF.

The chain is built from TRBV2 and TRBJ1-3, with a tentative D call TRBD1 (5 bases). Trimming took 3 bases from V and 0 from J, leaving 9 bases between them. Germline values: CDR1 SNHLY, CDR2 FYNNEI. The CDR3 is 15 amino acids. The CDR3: CASSEGGSSGNTIYF. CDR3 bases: TGTGCCAGCAGTGAGGGGGGATCCTCTGGAAACACCATATATTTT.

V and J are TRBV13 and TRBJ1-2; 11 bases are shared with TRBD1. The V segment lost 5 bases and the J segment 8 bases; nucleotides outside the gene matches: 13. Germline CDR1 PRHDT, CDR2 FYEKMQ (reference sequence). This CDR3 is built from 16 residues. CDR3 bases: TGTGCCAGCAGCCCGGGCCTGGACAGGGGGCTCGGGGGCTACACCTTC. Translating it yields CASSPGLDRGLGGYTF.

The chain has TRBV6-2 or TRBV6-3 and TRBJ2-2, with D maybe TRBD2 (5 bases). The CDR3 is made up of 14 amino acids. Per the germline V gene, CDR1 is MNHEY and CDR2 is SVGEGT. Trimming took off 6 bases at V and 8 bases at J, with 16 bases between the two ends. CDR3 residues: CASSRLAAAGELFF. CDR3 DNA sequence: TGTGCCAGCAGCCGCCTAGCAGCGGCGGGGGAGCTGTTTTTT.

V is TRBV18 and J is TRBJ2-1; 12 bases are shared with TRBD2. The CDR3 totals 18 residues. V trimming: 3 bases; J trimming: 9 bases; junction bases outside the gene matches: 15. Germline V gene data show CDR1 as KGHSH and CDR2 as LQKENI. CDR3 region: CASSPLAGGPRTSGEQFF. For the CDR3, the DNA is TGTGCCAGCTCACCGCTAGCGGGGGGGCCAAGAACAAGTGGTGAGCAGTTCTTC.

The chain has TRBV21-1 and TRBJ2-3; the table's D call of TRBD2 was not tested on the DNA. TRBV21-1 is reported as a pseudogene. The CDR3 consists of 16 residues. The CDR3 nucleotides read TGTGCCAGCAGCAAAGCGCGGGGGGCCCTCACAGATACGCAGTATTTT. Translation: CASSKARGALTDTQYF.

This CDR3 is CASSIPTGRGSYNEQFF. CDR3 sequence (DNA): TGTGCCAGTAGTATACCGACAGGTCGGGGCTCCTACAATGAGCAGTTCTTC. V gene TRBV19 combines with J gene TRBJ2-1; TRBD1 is a possible D gene (6 bases). CDR3 length equals 17 residues. Trimming stripped 2 bases from V and 0 bases from J, with 14 bases between. Germline CDR1 is LNHDA and CDR2 is SQIVND (reference sequence).

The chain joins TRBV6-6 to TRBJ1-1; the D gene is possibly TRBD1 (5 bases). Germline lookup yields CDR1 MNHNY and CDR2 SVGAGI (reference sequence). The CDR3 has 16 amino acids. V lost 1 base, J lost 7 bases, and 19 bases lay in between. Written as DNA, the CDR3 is TGTGCCAGCAGTTACTATACCGGGGGTCCTGGTGGTGAAGCTTTCTTT. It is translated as CASSYYTGGPGGEAFF.

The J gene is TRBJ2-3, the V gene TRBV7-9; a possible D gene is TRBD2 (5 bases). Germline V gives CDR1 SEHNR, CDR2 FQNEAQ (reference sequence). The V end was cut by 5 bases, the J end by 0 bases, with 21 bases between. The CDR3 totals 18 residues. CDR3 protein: CASSDSARAASSTDTQYF. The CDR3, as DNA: TGTGCCAGCAGCGATTCGGCCCGAGCGGCTTCTAGCACAGATACGCAGTATTTT.

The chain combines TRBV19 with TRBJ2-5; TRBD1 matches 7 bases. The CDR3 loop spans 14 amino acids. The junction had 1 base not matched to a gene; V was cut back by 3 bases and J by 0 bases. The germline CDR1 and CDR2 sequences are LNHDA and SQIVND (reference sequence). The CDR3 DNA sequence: TGTGCCAGTAGTATTACAGGGGACCAAGAGACCCAGTACTTC. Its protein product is CASSITGDQETQYF.